Shown below are 3 T cell receptor beta chains from a single sample sequenced in a study of T cell changes during pregnancy in multiple sclerosis. The protocol was immunoSEQ multiplex PCR, while the TCRdb copy is restricted to in-frame clones and leaves out a portion. Here the sample spans about 92,000 clones, approximately 92% being singletons. This sample comprised peripheral blood, obtained in the first trimester of pregnancy. Receptors were obtained from a female donor with multiple sclerosis, enrolled in a pregnancy study.

The genes are TRBV9 and TRBJ2-5; 12 positions agree with TRBD1. Germline V gene data show CDR1 as SGDLS and CDR2 as YYNGEE. The CDR3 runs to 16 residues. With V trimmed by 0 bases and J by 5 bases, 5 bases remained unmatched. The CDR3 reads CASSVEGTGGLETQYF. The CDR3 DNA sequence: TGTGCCAGCAGCGTAGAAGGGACAGGGGGCTTGGAGACCCAGTACTTC.

The chain has TRBV7-9 and TRBJ2-7; the D gene is possibly TRBD1 (6 bases). Trimming cost V 6 bases and J 3 bases, with 12 bases left between them. Germline CDR1 is SEHNR and CDR2 is FQNEAQ (reference sequence). This CDR3 has 13 residues. CDR3 bases: TGTGCCAGCAGTACTTTAGGGGGCTACGAGCAGTACTTC. Protein: CASSTLGGYEQYF.

This chain connects TRBV27 to TRBJ2-6; D not certain. Germline-derived CDR1 and CDR2 are MNHEY and SMNVEV (reference sequence). Trimming shortened V by 5 bases and J by 0 bases, and 8 bases separated the two germline ends. The CDR3 is 15 amino acids. The CDR3: CASSQTDSGANVLTF. CDR3 sequence (DNA): TGTGCCAGCAGTCAAACAGACTCTGGGGCCAACGTCCTGACTTTC.